This record concerns one T cell receptor (beta chain) sequence. The target antigen is unknown. This entry is derived from a study of T cell responses to AZD1222 COVID-19 vaccine. Study in general: The analysis combined second doses at about 4 or about 12 weeks. Study findings and constraints: Repertoires were collected only later (after the peak T cell response had occurred). The span of vaccine-associated CD4 TCRs extended across spike, with dominance at 160-218 and 743-854.

TCRdb keeps only in-frame clones here, not all; method: immunoSEQ multiplex PCR. The sample has about 110,000 clones, about 90% seen once. This CDR3 comprises 14 residues. Germline loops: CDR1 MNHNY, CDR2 SVGAGI (reference sequence). J was trimmed by 3 bases and V by 4 bases; bases with no gene match: 5. This sequence originates from an adult in good health. This chain links TRBV6-6 with TRBJ2-7, with 8 bases that match TRBD1. The specimen was peripheral blood, collected on day 0 of AZD1222 vaccination. The CDR3, as DNA: TGTGCCAGCAGTTCCGGGACAGGTATCTACGAGCAGTACTTC. Its protein is CASSSGTGIYEQYF.